Each of the 30 T cell receptor beta chains below was sequenced from the same sample in a study of cytomegalovirus exposure and HLA in healthy donors. Primers: 60 Vbeta forward and 13 Jbeta reverse. Profiled with immunoSEQ multiplex PCR; TCRdb holds only in-frame clones, not every one. The sample has approximately 180,000 clones; roughly 12% are singletons. The sequencing input was PBMCs. All receptors come from a man in his fifties or sixties in good health and CMV-seropositive.

This clone was seen only a few times. V gene TRBV19 combines with J gene TRBJ1-5; a possible D gene is TRBD1 (6 bases). The germline V and J ends were trimmed by 8 bases and 2 bases, with 13 bases remaining between them. Germline V gives CDR1 LNHDA, CDR2 SQIVND (reference sequence). This CDR3 contains 14 residues. The CDR3 DNA is TGTGCCAGTTTCAGGGGATCGGGCAATCAGCCCCAGCATTTT. This encodes CASFRGSGNQPQHF.

For this clone: One end of the junction varies from germline; a read error may be responsible. This sequence joins TRBV29-1 and TRBJ2-1, with no clear D. Per the germline V gene, CDR1 is SQVTM and CDR2 is ANQGSEA. The CDR3 totals 12 residues. The CDR3 DNA follows: TGCAGCGTTAATTTCTTGGCGACTCTTAGAATCTTC. This sequence encodes CSVNFLATLRIF.

This clone was picked up a small number of times. The chain is built from TRBV5-1 and TRBJ2-2; D is unresolved. Germline loops: CDR1 SGHRS, CDR2 YFSETQ. The CDR3 has 15 amino acids. Trimming shortened V by 5 bases and J by 0 bases, and 11 bases separated the two germline ends. The chain's CDR3 is CASSYNRANTGELFF. CDR3 nucleotide sequence: TGCGCCAGCAGTTACAACCGGGCGAACACCGGGGAGCTGTTTTTT.

This clone was detected only a few times. The chain joins TRBV10-2 to TRBJ1-5; D might be TRBD1 (6 bases). The CDR3 is 13 amino acids. Germline lookup yields CDR1 WSHSY and CDR2 SAAADI. The V and J ends lost 3 bases and 7 bases respectively, with 10 bases between them. The CDR3 DNA follows: TGCGCCAGCAGTGACAGGGGACGGCAGCCCCAGCATTTT. It is translated as CASSDRGRQPQHF.

This CDR3 is CASSIGGERTEAFF. The CDR3 bases are TGTGCCAGTAGTATAGGGGGGGAAAGGACTGAAGCTTTCTTT. This chain links TRBV19 with TRBJ1-1, with a weak D call TRBD1 (5 bases). Germline V gene data show CDR1 as LNHDA and CDR2 as SQIVND (reference sequence). CDR3 length: 14 residues. Trimming took 1 base from V and 5 from J, leaving 11 bases between them.

This clone has just a few counts. Additional DNA sequences in this sample encode the identical CDR3. The J gene is TRBJ2-6, the V gene TRBV29-1; D may be TRBD1 (5 bases). The germline V gene has CDR1 SQVTM and CDR2 ANQGSEA. The CDR3 is made up of 13 amino acids. With 4 bases removed from V and 2 bases from J, the gap between germline ends came to 6 bases. CDR3 coding DNA: TGCAGCGTTGCCAGGGCTGGGGCCAACGTCCTGACTTTC. Residues: CSVARAGANVLTF.

The CDR3 coding sequence is TGTGCCAGCAGCTTTTCACAGGGGACGGGGCAGCCCCAGCATTTT. The encoded protein is CASSFSQGTGQPQHF. The chain has TRBV11-2 and TRBJ1-5; TRBD1 matches at 7 bases. V was clipped by 3 bases and J by 7 bases; unmatched bases: 9. The CDR3 has 15 amino acids. In germline, CDR1 is SGHAT, CDR2 FQNNGV.

The chain is built from TRBV19 and TRBJ2-7; D ambiguous. This CDR3 is 14 amino acids long. CDR1 and CDR2 (germline): LNHDA, SQIVND (reference sequence). The germline V and J ends were trimmed by 1 base and 3 bases, with 10 bases remaining between them. CDR3 residues: CASSIGVAVYEQYF. In nucleotides, the CDR3 is TGTGCCAGTAGTATAGGGGTGGCGGTCTACGAGCAGTACTTC.

The chain recombines TRBV7-9 with TRBJ1-6; 11 positions agree with TRBD1. The V and J ends lost 4 bases and 8 bases, in that order; junction bases with no gene match: 4. Germline loops: CDR1 SEHNR, CDR2 FQNEAQ (reference sequence). The CDR3 consists of 15 residues. CDR3 sequence reads: CASSYRTGGDSPLHF. DNA for the CDR3: TGTGCCAGCAGCTATCGGACAGGGGGCGATTCACCCCTCCACTTT.

The chain has TRBV19 and TRBJ2-2; D unclear. The CDR3 runs 12 residues. The V end lost 6 bases, the J end lost 6 bases, and 8 bases lay between the germline ends. CDR1 is LNHDA, CDR2 SQIVND, per germline (reference sequence). The CDR3, as DNA: TGTGCCAGTAGGCCGGTGGCCGGGGAGCTGTTTTTT. It specifies CASRPVAGELFF.

This clone was recorded a few times. This rearrangement joins TRBV7-6 to TRBJ1-5, with 7 positions matching TRBD1. Germline assignment: CDR1 SGHVS and CDR2 FNYEAQ. Germline trimming cut 1 base from V and 2 bases from J; bases unmatched to any gene: 2. The CDR3 has 15 residues. CDR3 loop: CASSLGDRGNQPQHF. The CDR3 nucleotides are TGTGCCAGCAGCTTAGGCGACAGGGGCAATCAGCCCCAGCATTTT.

The rearrangement links TRBV5-3 to TRBJ2-7, with D perhaps TRBD2 (7 bases). TRBV5-3 is filed as an ORF, its function uncertain. With 3 bases removed from V and 2 bases from J, the gap between germline ends came to 18 bases. The CDR3 sequence is 16 residues long. This CDR3 is CARSCGTRGATYEQYV. DNA of the CDR3: TGTGCCAGAAGCTGTGGGACCCGGGGGGCGACCTACGAGCAGTACGTC.

The chain combines TRBV4-3 with TRBJ1-6; 9 bases match TRBD1. The J segment lost 5 bases and the V segment lost 3 bases, leaving 5 bases of the junction unmatched. The CDR3 has 16 residues. Germline V gene data show CDR1 as LGHNA and CDR2 as YSLEER. This CDR3 is CASSHRQGGDNSPLHF. CDR3 bases: TGCGCCAGCAGCCACCGACAGGGGGGCGATAATTCACCCCTCCACTTT.

This clone was seen only a few times. The chain combines TRBV5-1 with TRBJ2-5; 8 nucleotides align to TRBD2. The CDR3 is 14 residues long. V trimming: 4 bases; J trimming: 3 bases; junction bases outside the gene matches: 5. Germline V gene data show CDR1 as SGHRS and CDR2 as YFSETQ. This CDR3 is CASSPGTRKETQYF. CDR3 sequence (DNA): TGCGCCAGCAGCCCCGGGACTAGGAAAGAGACCCAGTACTTC.

The chain is built from TRBV6-1 and TRBJ2-7, with 11 bases fitting TRBD2. This CDR3 is built from 18 residues. Germline trimming cut 4 bases from V and 5 bases from J; bases unmatched to any gene: 16. Germline V gene sequence: CDR1 MNHNS, CDR2 SASEGT. In DNA, the CDR3 is TGTGCCAGCAGTGCAGACGTACTAGCGGGGGATGTGCACGACGAGCAGTACTTC. Protein sequence: CASSADVLAGDVHDEQYF.

This clone was observed a few times. The rearrangement links TRBV13 to TRBJ2-1, with 9 bases identical to TRBD1. Germline CDR1 PRHDT, CDR2 FYEKMQ (reference sequence). With 5 bases clipped from V and 3 bases from J, the junction kept 8 bases outside the gene matches. This CDR3 has 16 residues. CDR3 bases: TGTGCCAGCAGCCCCGATCGGACAGGGGTCTACAATGAGCAGTTCTTC. Translation: CASSPDRTGVYNEQFF.

V and J are TRBV12-5 and TRBJ1-2; the D gene is possibly TRBD1 (6 bases). V gave up 6 bases and J gave up 1 base, with 15 bases separating them. This CDR3 region has 15 residues. From germline, CDR1 is LGHNT and CDR2 FRNRAP. CDR3 nucleotides: TGTGCTAGTGGCTCTGACAGGATTTTTAACTATGGCTACACCTTC. It encodes CASGSDRIFNYGYTF.

This clone was seen a few times. The chain carries TRBV5-6 and TRBJ1-5; no definite D call. The V and J ends lost 6 bases and 4 bases respectively, with 14 bases between them. The CDR3 is 14 amino acids. Germline V gives CDR1 SGHDT, CDR2 YYEEEE. The CDR3 DNA is TGTGCCAGCACCCGTTCCGGCGGGAATCAGCCCCAGCATTTT. Protein sequence: CASTRSGGNQPQHF.

The chain links TRBV10-3 to TRBJ1-6, with D unresolved. Trimming took off 1 base at V and 10 bases at J, with 17 bases between the two ends. This CDR3 spans 16 amino acids. Germline V gene lookup returns CDR1 ENHRY and CDR2 SYGVKD. CDR3 bases: TGTGCCATCAGTGAGTACTTAGGAGTTGTCGGGTCACCCCTCCACTTT. It yields the protein CAISEYLGVVGSPLHF.

This clone was counted between two and nine times. The chain combines TRBV4-3 with TRBJ1-1; 12 bases align to TRBD1. Germline CDR1 and CDR2: LGHNA and YSLEER. This CDR3 is 17 amino acids long. Trimming cost V 3 bases and J 0 bases; bases outside gene matches: 5. CDR3 in DNA: TGCGCCAGCAGCCAGGGGACAGGGGGCGATTTGAACACTGAAGCTTTCTTT. Its translation is CASSQGTGGDLNTEAFF.

A single count supports this clone. This chain links TRBV7-3 with TRBJ2-3; perhaps TRBD1 as D (6 bases). This CDR3 spans 15 amino acids. Between the trimmed V and J ends, which lost 3 bases and 0 bases, there was a span of 10 bases. CDR1 is SGHTA and CDR2 is FQGTGA in the germline V gene. The CDR3 protein is CASSLGALSTDTQYF. The DNA of the CDR3 is TGTGCCAGCAGCTTGGGGGCTCTAAGCACAGATACGCAGTATTTT.

This clone showed up just a few times. The chain links TRBV4-3 to TRBJ2-2, with D tentatively TRBD1 (6 bases). The CDR3 is 17 residues long. Trimming shortened V by 0 bases and J by 5 bases, and 16 bases separated the two germline ends. The germline V gene has CDR1 LGHNA and CDR2 YSLEER. CDR3 protein: CASSQDPVTGRTGELFF. The CDR3 nucleotides are TGCGCCAGCAGCCAAGATCCTGTGACAGGACGGACCGGGGAGCTGTTTTTT.

The chain links TRBV6-6 to TRBJ1-5; D perhaps matches TRBD1 (5 bases). V lost 2 bases to trimming and J lost 5 bases, with 10 bases between them. The germline V gene encodes CDR1 MNHNY and CDR2 SVGAGI (reference sequence). The CDR3 has 14 residues. In DNA form, the CDR3 reads TGTGCCAGCAGTTACCTAGGGGAGGATCAGCCCCAGCATTTT. Its protein is CASSYLGEDQPQHF.

In this sample, this clone turned up a few times. The V and J genes are TRBV7-7 and TRBJ1-4; TRBD1 is a possible D gene (6 bases). Trimming left V 5 bases short and J 2 bases short, with 24 bases between. Germline V gene sequence: CDR1 SSHAT, CDR2 FNYEAQ (reference sequence). The CDR3 length is 19 residues. In DNA, the CDR3 is TGTGCCAGCAGCCCGAGATTGGCAACGAACAGGGTGACTAATGAAAAACTGTTTTTT. Translating gives CASSPRLATNRVTNEKLFF.

The chain joins TRBV7-8 to TRBJ1-1; TRBD1 aligns across 7 bases. With 5 bases clipped from V and 5 bases from J, the junction kept 2 bases outside the gene matches. Germline-derived CDR1 and CDR2 are SGHVS and FQNEAQ. The CDR3 contains 12 residues. The CDR3 region is CASSPQGTEAFF. The CDR3 DNA reads as TGTGCCAGCAGCCCACAGGGGACTGAAGCTTTCTTT. Variable domain in full (rest from reference TRBV7-8 and TRBJ1-1): GAGVSQSPRYKVAKRGQDVALRCDPISGHVSLFWYQQALGQGPEFLTYFQNEAQLDKSGLPSDRFFAERPEGSVSTLKIQRTQQEDSAVYLCASSPQGTEAFFGQGTRLTVV.

In its sample, this clone was seen a few times. J is TRBJ2-4 and V is TRBV4-3; 7 positions agree with TRBD1. V shed 0 bases, J shed 2 bases, and the junction held 1 base outside the gene matches. The CDR3 is made up of 15 amino acids. Germline V gives CDR1 LGHNA, CDR2 YSLEER. CDR3 in amino acids: CASSQETGTKNIQYF. As DNA, the CDR3 is TGCGCCAGCAGCCAAGAGACAGGGACCAAAAACATTCAGTACTTC.

This clone has only a few counts. The chain employs TRBV9 and TRBJ2-3; 8 bases fit TRBD2. V lost 0 bases to trimming and J lost 1 base; unmatched junction nucleotides: 7. Germline CDR1 and CDR2: SGDLS and YYNGEE. There are 17 residues in the CDR3. The CDR3: CASSVGSSGGGTDTQYF. The CDR3 DNA follows: TGTGCCAGCAGCGTAGGGAGCAGCGGGGGAGGCACAGATACGCAGTATTTT.

The CDR3 DNA reads as TGTGCCAGTCGAAGACAGGGGTACACCATATATTTT. This gives the protein CASRRQGYTIYF. This chain links TRBV19 with TRBJ1-3, with 8 bases aligning to TRBD1. The CDR3 is 12 residues long. V dropped 8 bases and J dropped 8; count of bases not matched to a gene: 5. The germline gives CDR1 LNHDA, CDR2 SQIVND (reference sequence).

This clone has only a few counts. V usage is TRBV5-4 and J usage is TRBJ1-2, with D possibly being TRBD1 (5 bases). CDR3 length equals 14 residues. The V and J ends lost 3 bases and 4 bases respectively, with 13 bases between them. From germline, CDR1 is SGHNT and CDR2 YYREEE (reference sequence). The CDR3 sequence is CASSSEGSPYGYTF. CDR3 nucleotide sequence: TGTGCCAGCAGCTCGGAGGGGAGTCCCTATGGCTACACCTTC.

The chain has TRBV28 and TRBJ1-5; 8 nucleotides line up with TRBD1. V shed 2 bases, J shed 2 bases, and the junction held 5 bases outside the gene matches. Germline assignment: CDR1 MDHEN and CDR2 SYDVKM. CDR3 length: 16 residues. For the CDR3, the DNA is TGTGCCAGCAGTTTACACAGGGGGGAAGGCAATCAGCCCCAGCATTTT. Translation: CASSLHRGEGNQPQHF.